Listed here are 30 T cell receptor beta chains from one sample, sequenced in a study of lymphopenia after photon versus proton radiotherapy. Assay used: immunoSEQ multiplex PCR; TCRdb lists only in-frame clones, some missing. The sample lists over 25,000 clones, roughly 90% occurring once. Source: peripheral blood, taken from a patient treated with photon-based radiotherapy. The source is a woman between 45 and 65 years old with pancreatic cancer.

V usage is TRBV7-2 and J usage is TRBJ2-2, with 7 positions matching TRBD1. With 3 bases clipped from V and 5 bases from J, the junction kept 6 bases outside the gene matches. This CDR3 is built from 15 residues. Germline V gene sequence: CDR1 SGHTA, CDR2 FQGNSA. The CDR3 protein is CASSFTTGLTGELFF. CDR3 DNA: TGTGCCAGCAGCTTTACGACAGGGTTAACCGGGGAGCTGTTTTTT.

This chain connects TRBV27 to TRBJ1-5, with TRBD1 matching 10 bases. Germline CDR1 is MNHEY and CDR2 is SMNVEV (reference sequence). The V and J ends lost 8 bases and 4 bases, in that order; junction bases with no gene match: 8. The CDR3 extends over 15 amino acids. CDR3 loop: CASGRDRGWNQPQHF. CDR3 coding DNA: TGTGCCAGCGGTCGGGACAGGGGTTGGAATCAGCCCCAGCATTTT.

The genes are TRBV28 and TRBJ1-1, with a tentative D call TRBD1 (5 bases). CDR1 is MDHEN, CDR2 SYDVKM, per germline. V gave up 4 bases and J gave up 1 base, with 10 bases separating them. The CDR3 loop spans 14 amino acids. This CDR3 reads CASSSAGQNTEAFF. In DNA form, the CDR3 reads TGTGCCAGCAGTTCCGCGGGGCAGAACACTGAAGCTTTCTTT.

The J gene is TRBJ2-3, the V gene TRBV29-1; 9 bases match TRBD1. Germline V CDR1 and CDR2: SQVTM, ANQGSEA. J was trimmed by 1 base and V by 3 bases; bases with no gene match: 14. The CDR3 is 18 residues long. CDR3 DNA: TGCAGCGTTGACCTCTCCGGGACAGGGTTAGGGGGCACAGATACGCAGTATTTT. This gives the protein CSVDLSGTGLGGTDTQYF.

This CDR3 is CASSQDGTGGLEQYF. DNA of the CDR3: TGCGCCAGCAGCCAAGATGGGACAGGGGGACTCGAGCAGTACTTC. The chain combines TRBV4-3 with TRBJ2-7, with TRBD1 identical over 11 bases. The germline V gene encodes CDR1 LGHNA and CDR2 YSLEER. CDR3 size: 15 residues. The V gene end was trimmed by 0 bases and the J gene end by 6 bases; junction bases not matched to a gene: 4.

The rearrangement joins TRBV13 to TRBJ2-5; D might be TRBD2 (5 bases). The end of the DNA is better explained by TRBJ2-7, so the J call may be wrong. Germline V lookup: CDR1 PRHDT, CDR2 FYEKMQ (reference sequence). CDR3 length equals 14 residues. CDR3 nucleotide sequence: TGTGCCAGCAGCGGCGGACTTCAGAGCTACGAGCAGTACTTC. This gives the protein CASSGGLQSYEQYF.

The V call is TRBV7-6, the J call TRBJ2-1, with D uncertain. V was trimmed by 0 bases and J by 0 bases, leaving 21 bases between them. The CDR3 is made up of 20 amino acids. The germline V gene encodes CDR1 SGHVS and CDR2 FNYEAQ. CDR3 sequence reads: CASSLAAAVPQPSSYNEQFF. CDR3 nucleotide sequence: TGTGCCAGCAGCTTAGCGGCGGCGGTCCCGCAACCCAGCTCCTACAATGAGCAGTTCTTC.

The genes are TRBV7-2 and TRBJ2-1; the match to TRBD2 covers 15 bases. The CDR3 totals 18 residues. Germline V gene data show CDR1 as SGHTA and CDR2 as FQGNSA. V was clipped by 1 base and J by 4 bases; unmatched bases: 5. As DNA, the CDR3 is TGTGCCAGCAGCTTAGAAGGGACTAGCGGGAGGTATTACAATGAGCAGTTCTTC. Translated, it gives CASSLEGTSGRYYNEQFF. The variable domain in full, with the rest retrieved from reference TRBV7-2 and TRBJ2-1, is GAGVSQSPSNKVTEKGKDVELRCDPISGHTALYWYRQSLGQGLEFLIYFQGNSAPDKSGLPSDRFSAERTGGSVSTLTIQRTQQEDSAVYLCASSLEGTSGRYYNEQFFGPGTRLTVL.

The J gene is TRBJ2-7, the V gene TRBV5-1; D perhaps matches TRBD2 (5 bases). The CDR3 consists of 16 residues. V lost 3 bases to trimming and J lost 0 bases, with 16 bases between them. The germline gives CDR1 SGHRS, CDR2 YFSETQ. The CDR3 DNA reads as TGCGCCAGCAGCTCAACGCCCCTAGCAAGCTCCTACGAGCAGTACTTC. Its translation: CASSSTPLASSYEQYF.

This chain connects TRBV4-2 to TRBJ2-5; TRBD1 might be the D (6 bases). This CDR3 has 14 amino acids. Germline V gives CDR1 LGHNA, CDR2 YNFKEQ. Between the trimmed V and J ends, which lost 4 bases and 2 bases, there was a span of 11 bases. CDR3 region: CASSRDTTQETQYF. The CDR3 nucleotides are TGTGCCAGCAGCCGGGACACCACGCAAGAGACCCAGTACTTC.

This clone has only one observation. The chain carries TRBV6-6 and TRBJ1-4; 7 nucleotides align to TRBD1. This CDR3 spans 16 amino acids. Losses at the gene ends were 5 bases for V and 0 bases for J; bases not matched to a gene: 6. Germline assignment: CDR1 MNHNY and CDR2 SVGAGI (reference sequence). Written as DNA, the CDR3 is TGTGCCAGCAGTAATCCTCAGGGGGCAACTAATGAAAAACTGTTTTTT. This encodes CASSNPQGATNEKLFF.

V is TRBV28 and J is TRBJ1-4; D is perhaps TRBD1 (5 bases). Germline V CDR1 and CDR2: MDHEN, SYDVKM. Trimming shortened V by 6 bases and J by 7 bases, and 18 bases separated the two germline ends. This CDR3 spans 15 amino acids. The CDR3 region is CASSSPGQGGEKLFF. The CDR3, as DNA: TGTGCCAGCAGCTCCCCCGGGCAGGGAGGTGAAAAACTGTTTTTT.

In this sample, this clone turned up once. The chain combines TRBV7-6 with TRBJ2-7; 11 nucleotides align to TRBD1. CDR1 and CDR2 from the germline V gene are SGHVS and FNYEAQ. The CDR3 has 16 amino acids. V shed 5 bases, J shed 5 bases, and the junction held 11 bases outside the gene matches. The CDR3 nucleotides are TGTGCCAGCAGCCCAATGGCGGGACAGGGGGGTGACGAGCAGTACTTC. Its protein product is CASSPMAGQGGDEQYF.

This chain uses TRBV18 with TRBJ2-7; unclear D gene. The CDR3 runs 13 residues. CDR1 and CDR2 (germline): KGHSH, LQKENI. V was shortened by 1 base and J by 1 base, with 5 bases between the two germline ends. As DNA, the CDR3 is TGTGCCAGCTCACCACAGGCTTCCTACGAGCAGTACTTC. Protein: CASSPQASYEQYF.

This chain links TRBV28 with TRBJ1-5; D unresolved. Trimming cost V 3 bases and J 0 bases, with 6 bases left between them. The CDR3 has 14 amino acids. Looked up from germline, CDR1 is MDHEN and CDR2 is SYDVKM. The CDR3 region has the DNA TGTGCCAGCAGTTTCCGACCTAGCAATCAGCCCCAGCATTTT. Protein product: CASSFRPSNQPQHF.

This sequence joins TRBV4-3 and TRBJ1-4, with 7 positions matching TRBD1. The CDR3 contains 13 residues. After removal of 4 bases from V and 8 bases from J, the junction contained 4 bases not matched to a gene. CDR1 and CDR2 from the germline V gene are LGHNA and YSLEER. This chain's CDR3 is CASSPDREEKLFF. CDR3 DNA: TGCGCCAGCAGCCCAGACAGGGAGGAAAAACTGTTTTTT.

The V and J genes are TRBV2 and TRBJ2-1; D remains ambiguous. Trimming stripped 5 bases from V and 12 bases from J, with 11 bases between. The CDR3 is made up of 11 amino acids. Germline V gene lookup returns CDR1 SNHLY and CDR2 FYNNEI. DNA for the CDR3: TGTGCCAGCAGTCACACTCTGGGGCAGTTCTTC. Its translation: CASSHTLGQFF.

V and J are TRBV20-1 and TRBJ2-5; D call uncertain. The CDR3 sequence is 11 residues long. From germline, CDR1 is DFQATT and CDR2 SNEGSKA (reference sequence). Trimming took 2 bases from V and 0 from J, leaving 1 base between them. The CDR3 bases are TGCAGTGCTAGAAACCAAGAGACCCAGTACTTC. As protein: CSARNQETQYF.

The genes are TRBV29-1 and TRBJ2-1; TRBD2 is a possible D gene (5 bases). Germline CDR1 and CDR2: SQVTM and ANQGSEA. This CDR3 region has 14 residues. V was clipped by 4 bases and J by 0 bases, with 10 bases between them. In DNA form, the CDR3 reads TGCAGCGTTGTGGGGAGCCCCTCCTACAATGAGCAGTTCTTC. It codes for CSVVGSPSYNEQFF.

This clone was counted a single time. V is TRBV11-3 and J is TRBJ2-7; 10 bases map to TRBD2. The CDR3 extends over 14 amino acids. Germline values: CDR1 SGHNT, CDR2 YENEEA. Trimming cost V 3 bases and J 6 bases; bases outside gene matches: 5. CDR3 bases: TGTGCCAGCAGCTTTAGCGGGGGGACGGCCGAGCAGTACTTC. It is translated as CASSFSGGTAEQYF.

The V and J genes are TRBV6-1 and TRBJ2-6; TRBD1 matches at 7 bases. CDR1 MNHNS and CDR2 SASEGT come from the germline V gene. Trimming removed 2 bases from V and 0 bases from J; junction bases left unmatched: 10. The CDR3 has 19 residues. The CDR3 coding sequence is TGTGCCAGCAGTGAAAGGAGGACAGGACAACGCTCTGGGGCCAACGTCCTGACTTTC. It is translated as CASSERRTGQRSGANVLTF.

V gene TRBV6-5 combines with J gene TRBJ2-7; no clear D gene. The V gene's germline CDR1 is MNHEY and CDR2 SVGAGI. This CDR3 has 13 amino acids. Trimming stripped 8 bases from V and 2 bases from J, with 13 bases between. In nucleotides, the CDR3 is TGTGCCAGCTTAGGGCAGGTAGCCTACGAGCAGTACTTC. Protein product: CASLGQVAYEQYF.

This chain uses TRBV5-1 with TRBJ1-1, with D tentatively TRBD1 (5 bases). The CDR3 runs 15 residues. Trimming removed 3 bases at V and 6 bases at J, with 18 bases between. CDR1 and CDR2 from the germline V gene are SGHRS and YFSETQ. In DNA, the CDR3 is TGCGCCAGCAGCTGGGGGGGACTTGGAATACCTGAAGCTTTCTTT. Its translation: CASSWGGLGIPEAFF. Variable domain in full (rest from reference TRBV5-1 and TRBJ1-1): KAGVTQTPRYLIKTRGQQVTLSCSPISGHRSVSWYQQTPGQGLQFLFEYFSETQRNKGNFPGRFSGRQFSNSRSEMNVSTLELGDSALYLCASSWGGLGIPEAFFGQGTRLTVV.

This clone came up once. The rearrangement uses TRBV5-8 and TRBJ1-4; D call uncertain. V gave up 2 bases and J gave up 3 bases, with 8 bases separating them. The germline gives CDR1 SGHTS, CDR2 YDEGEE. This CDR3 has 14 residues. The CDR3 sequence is CASSFTDPNEKLFF. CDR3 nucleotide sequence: TGTGCCAGCAGCTTCACAGATCCTAATGAAAAACTGTTTTTT. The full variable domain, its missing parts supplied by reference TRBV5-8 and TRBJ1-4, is EAGVTQSPTHLIKTRGQQATLRCSPISGHTSVYWYQQALGLGLQFLLWYDEGEERNRGNFPPRFSGRQFPNYSSELNVNALELEDSALYLCASSFTDPNEKLFFGSGTQLSVL.

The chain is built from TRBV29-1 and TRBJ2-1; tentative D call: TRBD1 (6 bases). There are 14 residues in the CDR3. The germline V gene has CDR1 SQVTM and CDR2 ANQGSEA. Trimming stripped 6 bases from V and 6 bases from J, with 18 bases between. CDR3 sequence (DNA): TGCAGCGTGACCGGGACACGCAGTACCAATGAGCAGTTCTTC. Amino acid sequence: CSVTGTRSTNEQFF.

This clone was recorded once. CDR3 amino acids: CASSLTSGSKETQYF. The CDR3 coding sequence is TGTGCCAGCAGCTTGACTAGCGGGAGTAAAGAGACCCAGTACTTC. The chain combines TRBV9 with TRBJ2-5; the match to TRBD2 covers 12 bases. CDR1 is SGDLS, CDR2 YYNGEE, per germline. The ends lost 4 bases at V and 3 bases at J; junction bases unmatched: 4. The CDR3 loop spans 15 amino acids.

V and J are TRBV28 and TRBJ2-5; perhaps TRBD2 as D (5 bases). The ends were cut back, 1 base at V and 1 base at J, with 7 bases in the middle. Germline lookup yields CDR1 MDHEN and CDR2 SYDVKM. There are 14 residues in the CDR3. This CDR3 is CASSLSAGQETQYF. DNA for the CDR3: TGTGCCAGCAGTTTATCGGCGGGCCAAGAGACCCAGTACTTC.

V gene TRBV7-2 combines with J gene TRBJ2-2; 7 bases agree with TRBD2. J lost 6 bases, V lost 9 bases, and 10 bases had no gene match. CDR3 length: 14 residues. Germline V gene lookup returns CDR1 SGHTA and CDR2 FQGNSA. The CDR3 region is CASLVSGKSGELFF. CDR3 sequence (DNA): TGTGCCAGTCTTGTAAGCGGGAAGTCCGGGGAGCTGTTTTTT.

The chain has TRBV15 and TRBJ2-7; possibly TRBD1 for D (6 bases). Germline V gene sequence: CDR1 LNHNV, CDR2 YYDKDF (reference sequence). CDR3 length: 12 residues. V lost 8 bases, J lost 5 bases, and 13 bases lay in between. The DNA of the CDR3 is TGTGCCACCTCCACAGGGAATGACGAGCAGTACTTC. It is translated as CATSTGNDEQYF. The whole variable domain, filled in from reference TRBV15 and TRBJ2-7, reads DAMVIQNPRYQVTQFGKPVTLSCSQTLNHNVMYWYQQKSSQAPKLLFHYYDKDFNNEADTPDNFQSRRPNTSFCFLDIRSPGLGDTAMYLCATSTGNDEQYFGPGTRLTVT.

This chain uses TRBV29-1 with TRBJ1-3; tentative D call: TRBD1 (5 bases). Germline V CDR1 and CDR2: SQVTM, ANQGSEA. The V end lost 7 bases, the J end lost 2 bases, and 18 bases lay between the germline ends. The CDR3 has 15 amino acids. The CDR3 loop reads CSALSAQTAGNTIYF. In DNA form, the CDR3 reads TGCAGCGCCCTGTCCGCCCAGACAGCTGGAAACACCATATATTTT.